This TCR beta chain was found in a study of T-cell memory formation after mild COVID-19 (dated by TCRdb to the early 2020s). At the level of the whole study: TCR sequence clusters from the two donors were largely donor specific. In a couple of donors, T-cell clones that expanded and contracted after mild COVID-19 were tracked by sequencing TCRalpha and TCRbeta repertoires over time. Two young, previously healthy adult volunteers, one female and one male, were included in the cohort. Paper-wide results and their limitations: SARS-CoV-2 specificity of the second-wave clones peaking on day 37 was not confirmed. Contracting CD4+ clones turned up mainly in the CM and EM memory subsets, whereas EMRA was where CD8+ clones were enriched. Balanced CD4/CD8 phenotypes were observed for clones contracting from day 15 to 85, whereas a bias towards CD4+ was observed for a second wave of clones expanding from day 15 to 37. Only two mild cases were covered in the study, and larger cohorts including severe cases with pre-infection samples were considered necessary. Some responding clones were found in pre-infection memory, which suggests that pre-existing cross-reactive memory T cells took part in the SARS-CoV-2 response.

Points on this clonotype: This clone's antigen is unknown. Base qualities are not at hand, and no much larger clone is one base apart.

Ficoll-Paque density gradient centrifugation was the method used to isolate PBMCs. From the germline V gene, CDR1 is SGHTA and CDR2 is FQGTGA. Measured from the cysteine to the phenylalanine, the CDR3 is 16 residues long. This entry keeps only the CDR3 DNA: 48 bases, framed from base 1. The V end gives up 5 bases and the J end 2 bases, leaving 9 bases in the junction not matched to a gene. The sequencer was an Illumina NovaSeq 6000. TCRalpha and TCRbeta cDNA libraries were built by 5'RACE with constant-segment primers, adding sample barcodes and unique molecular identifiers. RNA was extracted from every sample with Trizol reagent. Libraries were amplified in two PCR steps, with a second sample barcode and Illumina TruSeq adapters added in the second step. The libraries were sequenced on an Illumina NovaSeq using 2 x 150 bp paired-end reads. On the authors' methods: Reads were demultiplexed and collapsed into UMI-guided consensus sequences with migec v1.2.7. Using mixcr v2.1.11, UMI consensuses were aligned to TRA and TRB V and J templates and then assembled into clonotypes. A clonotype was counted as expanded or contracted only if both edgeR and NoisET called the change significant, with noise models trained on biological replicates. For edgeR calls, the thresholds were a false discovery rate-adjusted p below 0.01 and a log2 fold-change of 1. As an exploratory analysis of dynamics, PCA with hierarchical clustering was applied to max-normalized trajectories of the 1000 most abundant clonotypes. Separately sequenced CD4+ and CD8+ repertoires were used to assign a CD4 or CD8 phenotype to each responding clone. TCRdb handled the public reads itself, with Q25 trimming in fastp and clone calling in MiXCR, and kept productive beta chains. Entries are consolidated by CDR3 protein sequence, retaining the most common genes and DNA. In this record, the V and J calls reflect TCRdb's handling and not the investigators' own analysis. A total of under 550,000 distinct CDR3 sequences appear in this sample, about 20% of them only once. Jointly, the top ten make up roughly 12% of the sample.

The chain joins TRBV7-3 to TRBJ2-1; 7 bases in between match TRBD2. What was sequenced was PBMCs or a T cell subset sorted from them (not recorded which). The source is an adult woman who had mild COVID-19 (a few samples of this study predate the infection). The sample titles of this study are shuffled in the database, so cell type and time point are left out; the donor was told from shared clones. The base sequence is TGTGCCAGCAGCCCCCGGGGCGGGAGTGCCTACAATGAGCAGTTCTTC. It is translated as CASSPRGGSAYNEQFF.